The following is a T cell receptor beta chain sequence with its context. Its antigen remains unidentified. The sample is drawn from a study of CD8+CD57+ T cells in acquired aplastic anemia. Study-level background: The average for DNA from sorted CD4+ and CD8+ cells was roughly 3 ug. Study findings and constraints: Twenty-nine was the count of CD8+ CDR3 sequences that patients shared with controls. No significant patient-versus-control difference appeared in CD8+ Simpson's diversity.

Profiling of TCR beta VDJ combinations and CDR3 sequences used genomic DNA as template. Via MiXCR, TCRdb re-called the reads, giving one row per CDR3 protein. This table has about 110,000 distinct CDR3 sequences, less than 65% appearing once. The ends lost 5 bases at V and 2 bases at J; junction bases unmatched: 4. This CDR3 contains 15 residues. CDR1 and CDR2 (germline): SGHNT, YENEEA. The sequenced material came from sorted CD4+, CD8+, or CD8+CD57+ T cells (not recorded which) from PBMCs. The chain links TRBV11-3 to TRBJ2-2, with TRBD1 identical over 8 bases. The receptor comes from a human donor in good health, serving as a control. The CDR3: CASSRTGTNTGELFF. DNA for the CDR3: TGTGCCAGCAGCAGGACAGGGACAAACACCGGGGAGCTGTTTTTT.